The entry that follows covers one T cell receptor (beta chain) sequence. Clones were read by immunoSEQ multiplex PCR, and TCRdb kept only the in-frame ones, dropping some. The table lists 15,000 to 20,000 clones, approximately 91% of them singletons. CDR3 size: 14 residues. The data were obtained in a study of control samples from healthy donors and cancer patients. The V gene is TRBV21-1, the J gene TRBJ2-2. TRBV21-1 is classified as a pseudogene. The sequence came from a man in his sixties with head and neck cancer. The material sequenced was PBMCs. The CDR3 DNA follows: TGTGCCAGCACCCAAAGGGTTCCTACCGGGGAGCTGTTTTTT. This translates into CASTQRVPTGELFF.